These T cell receptor beta chains were read from a single sample in a study of T cells in Graves' hyperthyroidism and ophthalmopathy. TCRdb itself ran the multiplex PCR reads through MiXCR, one entry per CDR3 protein. The sample comprises 500,000 to 700,000 distinct CDR3 sequences, 16% of which are singletons, and more than 15% rests with the top ten. Sequenced sample: blood. The receptors here all came from a woman aged 18-29 years with Graves' hyperthyroidism. Each CDR3 is given with its conserved first and last residue. For some rows the clone size is stated as once, few or many, or as a class when expanded; others skip it.

V	size	J	CDR3
TRBV7-3	many	TRBJ1-2	CASSAGTAYGYTF
TRBV5-1	few	TRBJ2-1	CASSVSSGSSYNEQFF
TRBV4-1	-	TRBJ2-2	CASSQGQVDTGELFF
TRBV15	many	TRBJ1-5	CATSRDQLAANIGNQPQHF
TRBV25-1	-	TRBJ2-1	CASRGTSEDNEQFF
TRBV7-8	many	TRBJ1-1	CASSSGTRLLNTEAFF
TRBV12-5	many	TRBJ2-7	CASGLDYEQYF
TRBV14	many	TRBJ2-3	CASSHGSPRTDTQYF
TRBV7-8	many	TRBJ1-5	CASSLRGRVLNSNQPQHF
TRBV7-2	-	TRBJ2-5	CASSFRVRETQYF
TRBV20-1	many	TRBJ1-1	CSAHTRMDTEAFF
TRBV27	-	TRBJ2-7	CASSSAGHRAYEQYF
TRBV29-1	few	TRBJ2-1	CSVELLAGGYNEQFF
TRBV4-3	-	TRBJ2-7	CASSQDPGQGFNEQYF
TRBV12-3/TRBV12-4	many	TRBJ2-3	CASSLLGSSTDTQYF
TRBV2	many	TRBJ1-4	CASKLQATNEKLFF
TRBV10-2	-	TRBJ2-1	CASSMGLARIYNEQFF
TRBV6-1	-	TRBJ2-7	CASTRGLSSYEQYF
TRBV5-6	-	TRBJ1-5	CASSLRKGANQPQHF
TRBV28	many	TRBJ1-1	CASSLPGWDMNTEAFF
TRBV20-1	few	TRBJ2-3	CSATSTSGSTDTQYF
TRBV12-3/TRBV12-4	many	TRBJ2-5	CASSDTGPGETQYF
TRBV11-2	-	TRBJ2-4	CASSQAGTGTPVDIQYF